This T cell receptor (beta chain) originates from a study of cytomegalovirus exposure and HLA in healthy donors. This CDR3 spans 12 amino acids. V dropped 6 bases and J dropped 7 bases, with 10 bases sitting between them. CDR1 and CDR2 from the germline V gene are LNHDA and SQIVND (reference sequence). PCR was performed using 60 Vbeta and 13 Jbeta primers. This table comes from immunoSEQ multiplex PCR, and its TCRdb copy is limited to in-frame clones, with some not included. The table shows about 140,000 clones, with 80% to 85% occurring only once. The receptor's source is a male donor in good health and CMV-seropositive. Sequenced material: PBMCs. The chain has TRBV19 and TRBJ1-5; D ambiguous. CDR3 sequence: CASSETEQPQHF. CDR3 nucleotides: TGTGCCAGTAGCGAAACAGAGCAGCCCCAGCATTTT.